Below, 14 T cell receptor beta chains from the same sample are listed, as sequenced in a study of blood T cell repertoires in COVID-19 (TCRdb year 2020). The method behind the library was the immunoSEQ multiplex PCR assay. Sourced from immuneACCESS, this table was stored by TCRdb with only in-frame sequences that have V and J called. A share of the clones is absent; for the studies checked, an unresolved V gene accounts for under half, and the remainder has no known explanation. Recorded for this sample are 400,000 to 450,000 clones; roughly 85% of them occurred a single time. The ten largest clones take up 1.4% of the sample. Sample: peripheral blood. Receptor source: a woman aged 25 to 39 with active or convalescent COVID-19.

The genes are TRBV19 and TRBJ2-3; 9 bases agree with TRBD2. V trimming: 6 bases; J trimming: 0 bases; junction bases outside the gene matches: 1. Germline CDR1 reads LNHDA; CDR2 reads SQIVND (reference sequence). The CDR3 length is 14 residues. The CDR3 nucleotides are TGTGCCAGTAGCCTAGCGGGGAGCACAGATACGCAGTATTTT. Amino acids: CASSLAGSTDTQYF. The variable domain in full, completed from reference TRBV19 and TRBJ2-3, reads DGGITQSPKYLFRKEGQNVTLSCEQNLNHDAMYWYRQDPGQGLRLIYYSQIVNDFQKGDIAEGYSVSREKKESFPLTVTSAQKNPTAFYLCASSLAGSTDTQYFGPGTRLTVL.

This chain connects TRBV4-2 to TRBJ2-2; 9 bases are shared with TRBD2. The junction had 3 bases not matched to a gene; V was cut back by 1 base and J by 3 bases. The CDR3 totals 16 residues. From germline, CDR1 is LGHNA and CDR2 YNFKEQ. The CDR3 DNA sequence: TGTGCCAGCAGCCAAGCGAGCGGGGGGTACACCGGGGAGCTGTTTTTT. Protein sequence: CASSQASGGYTGELFF.

This clone appeared a single time. The gene calls are TRBV5-4 and TRBJ2-4, with TRBD2 matching over 13 bases. There are 15 residues in the CDR3. Germline V CDR1 and CDR2: SGHNT, YYREEE (reference sequence). V shed 3 bases and J 6 bases; nucleotides not matched to a gene: 3. CDR3 amino acids: CASSSGTSGINIQYF. CDR3 DNA: TGTGCCAGCAGCTCCGGGACTAGCGGGATAAACATTCAGTACTTC. The variable domain in full, completed from reference TRBV5-4 and TRBJ2-4, reads ETGVTQSPTHLIKTRGQQVTLRCSSQSGHNTVSWYQQALGQGPQFIFQYYREEENGRGNFPPRFSGLQFPNYSSELNVNALELDDSALYLCASSSGTSGINIQYFGAGTRLSVL.

This chain links TRBV18 with TRBJ1-4, with D perhaps TRBD1 (6 bases). Looked up from germline, CDR1 is KGHSH and CDR2 is LQKENI. V gave up 4 bases and J gave up 4 bases, with 16 bases separating them. This CDR3 has 16 amino acids. CDR3 region: CASSRLGGDINEKLFF. The CDR3, as DNA: TGTGCCAGCTCACGTTTAGGGGGAGACATTAATGAAAAACTGTTTTTT.

V and J are TRBV4-1 and TRBJ1-1, with D perhaps matching TRBD1 (6 bases). CDR3 length: 15 amino acids. V gave up 1 base and J gave up 5 bases, with 14 bases separating them. The germline V gene has CDR1 MGHRA and CDR2 YSYEKL. CDR3 residues: CASSQGLRGSTEAFF. In DNA form, the CDR3 reads TGCGCCAGCAGCCAAGGACTCAGGGGTAGTACTGAAGCTTTCTTT.

The rearrangement joins TRBV5-1 to TRBJ2-7; 7 bases are shared with TRBD1. From germline, CDR1 is SGHRS and CDR2 YFSETQ. CDR3 length equals 14 residues. The V and J ends lost 4 bases and 3 bases, in that order; junction bases with no gene match: 7. In DNA, the CDR3 is TGCGCCAGCAGCCAACAGGGGCTCGGCTACGAGCAGTACTTC. Protein sequence: CASSQQGLGYEQYF.

The gene calls are TRBV12-3 or TRBV12-4 and TRBJ1-5; no reliable D call. V gave up 5 bases and J gave up 6 bases, with 8 bases separating them. This CDR3 contains 12 residues. CDR3 nucleotides: TGTGCCAGCAGTGGGTCGGGTCAGCCCCAGCATTTT. Translated: CASSGSGQPQHF.

The chain is built from TRBV19 and TRBJ2-1; possible D gene TRBD2, 5 bases. This CDR3 comprises 16 residues. V shed 8 bases and J shed 2 bases, with 19 bases lying between them. Germline CDR1 and CDR2: LNHDA and SQIVND (reference sequence). Here the CDR3 reads CASREGGQLAYNEQFF. CDR3 sequence (DNA): TGTGCCAGTCGGGAAGGAGGCCAACTAGCCTACAATGAGCAGTTCTTC. Full variable domain (outside the CDR3, taken from reference TRBV19 and TRBJ2-1): DGGITQSPKYLFRKEGQNVTLSCEQNLNHDAMYWYRQDPGQGLRLIYYSQIVNDFQKGDIAEGYSVSREKKESFPLTVTSAQKNPTAFYLCASREGGQLAYNEQFFGPGTRLTVL.

The table lists this clone with a count of one. The chain is built from TRBV6-5 and TRBJ2-3; TRBD1 matches at 11 bases. The germline V gene has CDR1 MNHEY and CDR2 SVGAGI. The junction had 5 bases not matched to a gene; V was cut back by 0 bases and J by 6 bases. The CDR3 has 16 amino acids. CDR3 residues: CASSYSRTGGADTQYF. In nucleotides, the CDR3 is TGTGCCAGCAGTTACTCCAGGACAGGGGGCGCGGATACGCAGTATTTT.

The chain is built from TRBV5-4 and TRBJ2-1, with 11 positions matching TRBD2. The germline V gene encodes CDR1 SGHNT and CDR2 YYREEE (reference sequence). Trimming cost V 1 base and J 1 base; bases outside gene matches: 4. The CDR3 length is 17 residues. The CDR3 DNA reads as TGTGCCAGCAGCTTGCCTAGCGGGGGGAAATCCTACAATGAGCAGTTCTTC. It specifies CASSLPSGGKSYNEQFF.

This clone came up once. The gene calls are TRBV5-1 and TRBJ1-1; 7 bases map to TRBD1. Germline V gene lookup returns CDR1 SGHRS and CDR2 YFSETQ. Trimming removed 1 base from V and 6 bases from J; junction bases left unmatched: 3. The CDR3 has 13 amino acids. The CDR3 protein is CASSLSQGAEAFF. The CDR3 nucleotides are TGCGCCAGCAGCTTGTCCCAGGGGGCTGAAGCTTTCTTT.

The CDR3 loop reads CASSQDQKGVGYTF. The DNA for the CDR3 is TGTGCCAGCAGCCAAGATCAGAAAGGGGTCGGCTACACCTTC. The J gene is TRBJ1-2, the V gene TRBV4-2; weak D call: TRBD1 (5 bases). The V end was cut by 0 bases, the J end by 8 bases, with 13 bases between. Germline-derived CDR1 and CDR2 are LGHNA and YNFKEQ. This CDR3 comprises 14 residues.

V usage is TRBV14 and J usage is TRBJ2-7; 8 bases align to TRBD1. CDR3 length: 14 amino acids. Trimming took 3 bases from V and 4 from J; bases not matched to a gene: 5. Germline values: CDR1 SGHDN, CDR2 FVKESK. CDR3 amino acids: CASSHSTGAYEQYF. The CDR3 DNA follows: TGTGCCAGCAGCCACTCGACAGGGGCATACGAGCAGTACTTC.

This clone appeared a single time. The chain joins TRBV10-3 to TRBJ2-3; D remains ambiguous. Germline-derived CDR1 and CDR2 are ENHRY and SYGVKD. The ends were cut back, 5 bases at V and 2 bases at J, with 14 bases in the middle. The CDR3 has 15 amino acids. The CDR3 sequence is CAISPVGTATDTQYF. The CDR3 DNA sequence: TGTGCCATCAGTCCAGTAGGAACAGCCACAGATACGCAGTATTTT.